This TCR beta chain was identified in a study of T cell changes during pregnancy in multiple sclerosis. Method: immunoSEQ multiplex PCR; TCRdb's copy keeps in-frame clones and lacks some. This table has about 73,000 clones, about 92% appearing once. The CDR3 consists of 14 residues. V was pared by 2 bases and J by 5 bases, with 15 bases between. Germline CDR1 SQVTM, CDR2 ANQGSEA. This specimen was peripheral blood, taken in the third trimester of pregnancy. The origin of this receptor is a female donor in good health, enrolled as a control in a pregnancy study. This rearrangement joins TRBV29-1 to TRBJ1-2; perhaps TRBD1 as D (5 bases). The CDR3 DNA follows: TGCAGCGTTGAACTGCAGGGATTAAAGTATGGCTACACCTTC. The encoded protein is CSVELQGLKYGYTF. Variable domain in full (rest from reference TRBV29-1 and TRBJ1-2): SAVISQKPSRDICQRGTSLTIQCQVDSQVTMMFWYRQQPGQSLTLIATANQGSEATYESGFVIDKFPISRPNLTFSTLTVSNMSPEDSSIYLCSVELQGLKYGYTFGSGTRLTVV.